Each of the 27 T cell receptor beta chains below was sequenced from the same sample in a study of breast tumors, draining lymph nodes, adjacent tissues. The lymph nodes were axillary draining lymph nodes from breast cancer patients. Via MiXCR, TCRdb re-called the multiplex PCR reads, giving one row per CDR3 protein. The sample has some 250,000 distinct CDR3 sequences; less than 40% are singletons. Sequencing was performed on axillary lymph node tissue. Source of these receptors: a female donor with breast cancer. Some clones in this sample may be carry-over from other donors' samples.

With respect to this clonotype: One base away lies a much larger clone, so this may be a sequencing read error. The V and J genes are TRBV6-5 and TRBJ2-6, with D possibly being TRBD2 (5 bases). Germline V gene sequence: CDR1 MNHEY, CDR2 SVGAGI. Trimming took 5 bases from V and 2 from J, leaving 10 bases between them. The CDR3 is 15 residues long. The CDR3, as DNA: TGTGCCAGCAGTGAAACTAGAGCTGGGGCCAACGTCCTGACTTTC. Protein product: CASSETRAGANVLTF.

This clonotype was recorded at least ten times. The chain couples TRBV2 to TRBJ1-4, with TRBD1 as a possible D gene (5 bases). Germline assignment: CDR1 SNHLY and CDR2 FYNNEI. The CDR3 is 13 amino acids. Trimming left V 2 bases short and J 7 bases short, with 8 bases between. Here the CDR3 reads CASSERGGEKLFF. CDR3 DNA: TGTGCCAGCAGTGAACGGGGGGGTGAAAAACTGTTTTTT.

This clonotype was found many times. This chain uses TRBV7-9 with TRBJ2-5; the D gene is possibly TRBD2 (6 bases). CDR3 length equals 17 residues. The V gene lost 1 base and the J gene lost 4 bases, with 19 bases spanning the gap. Germline values: CDR1 SEHNR, CDR2 FQNEAQ (reference sequence). For the CDR3, the DNA is TGTGCCAGCAGCTTAGTGCGGCAGGGACTGAGGGGAGAGACCCAGTACTTC. Translated: CASSLVRQGLRGETQYF. Using reference TRBV7-9 and TRBJ2-5 for the parts outside the CDR3, the full variable domain is DTGVSQNPRHKITKRGQNVTFRCDPISEHNRLYWYRQTLGQGPEFLTYFQNEAQLEKSRLLSDRFSAERPKGSFSTLEIQRTEQGDSAMYLCASSLVRQGLRGETQYFGPGTRLLVL.

This clonotype has ten or more counts. This chain uses TRBV11-3 with TRBJ2-7; D is unresolved. CDR1 SGHNT and CDR2 YENEEA come from the germline V gene. Between the trimmed V and J ends, which lost 0 bases and 0 bases, there was a span of 9 bases. CDR3 length: 15 residues. The CDR3 protein is CASSLDAVSSYEQYF. The DNA of the CDR3 is TGTGCCAGCAGCTTAGACGCAGTCAGCTCCTACGAGCAGTACTTC. The full variable domain, in which reference TRBV11-3 and TRBJ2-7 provide the parts outside the CDR3, is EAGVVQSPRYKIIEKKQPVAFWCNPISGHNTLYWYLQNLGQGPELLIRYENEEAVDDSQLPKDRFSAERLKGVDSTLKIQPAELGDSAVYLCASSLDAVSSYEQYFGPGTRLTVT.

Comments on this clonotype: A single base separates this from a much larger clone, so it may be a read error. The chain carries TRBV12-5 and TRBJ2-3; 7 nucleotides line up with TRBD1. The CDR3 has 15 residues. From germline, CDR1 is LGHNT and CDR2 FRNRAP. V lost 2 bases to trimming and J lost 1 base; unmatched junction nucleotides: 3. The CDR3 sequence: CASGLRGLGTDTQYF. The CDR3 DNA reads as TGTGCTAGTGGTTTGAGGGGGCTTGGCACAGATACGCAGTATTTT.

This clonotype was counted many times. This chain uses TRBV9 with TRBJ2-5; no definite D call. The CDR3 sequence is 14 residues long. Trimming cost V 1 base and J 1 base, with 8 bases left between them. The germline V gene encodes CDR1 SGDLS and CDR2 YYNGEE. CDR3 coding DNA: TGTGCCAGCAGCGTAAGGATAAGCCAAGAGACCCAGTACTTC. Translating it yields CASSVRISQETQYF.

This clonotype was observed many times. The chain couples TRBV20-1 to TRBJ2-5, with TRBD1 identical over 10 bases. The CDR3 runs to 15 residues. Germline CDR1 and CDR2: DFQATT and SNEGSKA (reference sequence). The V gene end was trimmed by 0 bases and the J gene end by 5 bases; junction bases not matched to a gene: 6. CDR3 bases: TGCAGTGCTAGAGATCGACAGGGGGCATGGGAGACCCAGTACTTC. The encoded protein is CSARDRQGAWETQYF.

The table lists this clonotype with many counts. The CDR3, as DNA: TGCAGCGGAAGGGGGACCAGCTCCTACAATGAGCAGTTCTTC. Protein: CSGRGTSSYNEQFF. This chain connects TRBV29-1 to TRBJ2-1, with D perhaps TRBD1 (6 bases). CDR1 is SQVTM, CDR2 ANQGSEA, per germline. CDR3 length equals 14 residues. The V end lost 7 bases, the J end lost 0 bases, and 13 bases lay between the germline ends.

The table lists this clonotype with many counts. The rearrangement joins TRBV10-1 to TRBJ1-2; 9 nucleotides align to TRBD1. V trimming: 2 bases; J trimming: 5 bases; junction bases outside the gene matches: 24. Germline CDR1 is WNHNN and CDR2 is SYGVQD (reference sequence). This CDR3 contains 21 residues. Here the CDR3 DNA reads TGCGCCAGCAGTGAGGTAGGAGGACAGGGGAAAGCCGACCACCGGGGGTATGGCTACACCTTC. This gives the protein CASSEVGGQGKADHRGYGYTF.

This clonotype was counted at least ten times. The CDR3 DNA reads as TGTGCCAGTAGTTCGGGACACATTAGCAATCAGCCCCAGCATTTT. Translating it yields CASSSGHISNQPQHF. The chain couples TRBV19 to TRBJ1-5, with D possibly being TRBD1 (6 bases). In germline, CDR1 is LNHDA, CDR2 SQIVND (reference sequence). Trimming pared 5 bases from V and 0 bases from J, leaving 11 bases between. This CDR3 comprises 15 residues.

This clonotype was seen ten or more times. The CDR3 reads CASREQGAGGELFF. The CDR3 nucleotides are TGTGCCAGCAGGGAACAGGGGGCCGGCGGGGAGCTGTTTTTT. This chain uses TRBV6-4 with TRBJ2-2, with 9 bases that match TRBD1. The J segment lost 7 bases and the V segment lost 6 bases, leaving 6 bases of the junction unmatched. CDR1 and CDR2 from the germline V gene are MRHNA and SNTAGT. The CDR3 runs 14 residues.

This clonotype was seen only once. The chain couples TRBV9 to TRBJ1-2; 9 nucleotides align to TRBD1. This CDR3 comprises 14 residues. Per the germline V gene, CDR1 is SGDLS and CDR2 is YYNGEE. Trimming took 2 bases from V and 6 from J; bases not matched to a gene: 5. The CDR3 loop reads CASSVGTGFHGYTF. CDR3 sequence (DNA): TGTGCCAGCAGCGTTGGGACAGGGTTTCATGGCTACACCTTC.

At least ten counts were recorded for this clonotype. The rearrangement uses TRBV5-1 and TRBJ2-6; no definite D call. CDR1 is SGHRS and CDR2 is YFSETQ in the germline V gene. This CDR3 has 14 amino acids. Deletions cut 5 bases from V and 3 bases from J, with 9 bases between. CDR3 amino acids: CASSSALGANVLTF. The CDR3 bases are TGCGCCAGCAGTTCGGCGCTTGGGGCCAACGTCCTGACTTTC.

This clonotype was detected only a few times. The chain combines TRBV28 with TRBJ2-1, with D unclear. The V gene's germline CDR1 is MDHEN and CDR2 SYDVKM. V dropped 5 bases and J dropped 4 bases, with 15 bases sitting between them. This CDR3 spans 15 amino acids. DNA of the CDR3: TGTGCCAGCAGTCGCCTACCCGGTGGATACAATGAGCAGTTCTTC. This encodes CASSRLPGGYNEQFF.

This clonotype was detected a few times. This sequence may be a read error, since a much larger clone differs from it by one base. The rearrangement uses TRBV12-3 or TRBV12-4 and TRBJ1-2, with 7 bases fitting TRBD1. The V gene end was trimmed by 3 bases and the J gene end by 4 bases; junction bases not matched to a gene: 8. CDR3 length: 15 amino acids. The CDR3 sequence: CASSFGLQGTYGYTF. CDR3 in DNA: TGTGCCAGCAGTTTCGGTCTACAGGGGACCTATGGCTACACCTTC.

The chain is built from TRBV7-9 and TRBJ1-6; tentatively, D is TRBD1 (5 bases). Between the trimmed V and J ends, which lost 2 bases and 6 bases, there was a span of 14 bases. The CDR3 is 16 residues long. Germline loops: CDR1 SEHNR, CDR2 FQNEAQ (reference sequence). As DNA, the CDR3 is TGTGCCAGCAGCTTATTCAGGTTGACAGTTAATTCACCCCTCCACTTT. The encoded protein is CASSLFRLTVNSPLHF.

This clonotype was detected many times. This sequence joins TRBV19 and TRBJ1-2, with a weak D call TRBD1 (5 bases). The germline V and J ends were trimmed by 2 bases and 6 bases, with 16 bases remaining between them. The CDR3 loop spans 15 amino acids. Germline CDR1 is LNHDA and CDR2 is SQIVND (reference sequence). Here the CDR3 reads CASSIPPTGLDGYTF. For the CDR3, the DNA is TGTGCCAGTAGTATACCCCCAACAGGACTCGATGGCTACACCTTC. Using reference TRBV19 and TRBJ1-2 for the parts outside the CDR3, the full variable domain is DGGITQSPKYLFRKEGQNVTLSCEQNLNHDAMYWYRQDPGQGLRLIYYSQIVNDFQKGDIAEGYSVSREKKESFPLTVTSAQKNPTAFYLCASSIPPTGLDGYTFGSGTRLTVV.

The chain is built from TRBV6-1 and TRBJ2-1; 9 bases fit TRBD2. The CDR3 covers 17 residues. V shed 2 bases, J shed 5 bases, and the junction held 10 bases outside the gene matches. The germline V gene encodes CDR1 MNHNS and CDR2 SASEGT. The CDR3 sequence: CASSERIAGVIDNEQFF. CDR3 in DNA: TGTGCCAGCAGTGAAAGGATAGCGGGAGTTATAGACAATGAGCAGTTCTTC.

This rearrangement joins TRBV7-6 to TRBJ1-1; no firm D call. The CDR3 contains 13 residues. The germline CDR1 and CDR2 sequences are SGHVS and FNYEAQ. The V and J ends lost 3 bases and 1 base respectively, with 6 bases between them. In DNA, the CDR3 is TGTGCCAGCAGCTTGAATAGGAACACTGAAGCTTTCTTT. Translation gives CASSLNRNTEAFF.

This clonotype was recorded at least ten times. The chain combines TRBV12-3 or TRBV12-4 with TRBJ2-3; 7 nucleotides align to TRBD2. The length of the CDR3 is 16 residues. Losses at the gene ends were 4 bases for V and 4 bases for J; bases not matched to a gene: 11. In DNA form, the CDR3 reads TGTGCCAGCAGTTCGGGACTACACCTTTTATCAGATACGCAGTATTTT. Protein: CASSSGLHLLSDTQYF.

This clonotype has at least ten counts. This could be a read error, since a much larger clone is one nucleotide away. This chain uses TRBV7-8 with TRBJ2-5; TRBD1 or TRBD2 may be the D gene (5 bases each). CDR1 and CDR2 (germline): SGHVS, FQNEAQ. The CDR3 runs 15 residues. This CDR3 is CASSPVRGEQETQHF. The CDR3 region has the DNA TGTGCCAGCAGCCCCGTCCGAGGGGAACAAGAGACCCAGCACTTC.

This clonotype has at least ten counts. The J gene is TRBJ1-2, the V gene TRBV20-1, with D hard to call. The germline CDR1 and CDR2 sequences are DFQATT and SNEGSKA (reference sequence). The CDR3 spans 14 residues. Deletions cut 3 bases from V and 2 bases from J, with 13 bases between. CDR3 bases: TGCAGTGCTAGCACTTTTCAGAAGAACTATGGCTACACCTTC. Translation gives CSASTFQKNYGYTF.

The genes are TRBV20-1 and TRBJ1-2, with D unclear. The CDR3 extends over 14 amino acids. The ends were cut back, 4 bases at V and 7 bases at J, with 19 bases in the middle. Germline values: CDR1 DFQATT, CDR2 SNEGSKA (reference sequence). CDR3 DNA: TGCAGTGCTACCCGAGAAGGGCCGGTCTCTGGCTACACCTTC. It yields the protein CSATREGPVSGYTF.

This clonotype showed up many times. The J gene is TRBJ2-5, the V gene TRBV5-6, with 7 bases fitting TRBD1. Trimming took 4 bases from V and 4 from J; bases not matched to a gene: 19. Germline assignment: CDR1 SGHDT and CDR2 YYEEEE. The CDR3 sequence is 18 residues long. CDR3 DNA: TGTGCCAGCAGCCCTACCCGACAGGGAGTGGGGTGGACAGAGACCCAGTACTTC. Protein product: CASSPTRQGVGWTETQYF.

This chain links TRBV10-1 with TRBJ2-3; 8 nucleotides align to TRBD2. From germline, CDR1 is WNHNN and CDR2 SYGVQD (reference sequence). J lost 1 base, V lost 6 bases, and 6 bases had no gene match. The CDR3 totals 15 residues. The CDR3 sequence: CASSGGGVGTDTQYF. Here the CDR3 DNA reads TGCGCCAGCAGCGGGGGGGGAGTCGGCACAGATACGCAGTATTTT.

This clonotype was seen repeatedly, ten times or more. The CDR3: CASSEVRSNTGELFF. The DNA for the CDR3 is TGTGCCAGCAGTGAAGTACGTTCGAACACCGGGGAGCTGTTTTTT. This chain uses TRBV2 with TRBJ2-2; D uncertain. This CDR3 is built from 15 residues. Germline V gene data show CDR1 as SNHLY and CDR2 as FYNNEI. V lost 1 base and J lost 0, with 6 bases in between.

This clonotype was seen repeatedly, ten times or more. The chain links TRBV11-3 to TRBJ1-5; possible D gene TRBD1, 5 bases. The CDR3 length is 14 residues. V lost 0 bases, J lost 7 bases, and 10 bases lay in between. Germline values: CDR1 SGHNT, CDR2 YENEEA. The DNA for the CDR3 is TGTGCCAGCAGCTTAGACGGGGAGGGGCAGCCCCAGCATTTT. Translation: CASSLDGEGQPQHF.